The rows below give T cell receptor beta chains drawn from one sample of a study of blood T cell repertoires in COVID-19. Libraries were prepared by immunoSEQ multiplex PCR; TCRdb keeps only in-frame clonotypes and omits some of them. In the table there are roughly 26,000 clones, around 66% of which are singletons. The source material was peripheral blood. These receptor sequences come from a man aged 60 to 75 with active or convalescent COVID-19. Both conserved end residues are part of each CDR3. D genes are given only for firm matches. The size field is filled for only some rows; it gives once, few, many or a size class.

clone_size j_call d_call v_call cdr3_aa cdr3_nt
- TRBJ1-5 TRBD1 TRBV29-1 CSVQQGAGQPQHF TGCAGCGTTCAACAGGGGGCGGGTCAGCCCCAGCATTTT
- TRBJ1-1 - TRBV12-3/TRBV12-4 CASEGGGNTEAFF TGTGCCAGCGAGGGAGGGGGGAACACTGAAGCTTTCTTT
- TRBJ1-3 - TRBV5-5 CASSLGPSGNTIYF TGTGCCAGCAGCTTGGGGCCTTCTGGAAACACCATATATTTT
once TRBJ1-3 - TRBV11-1 CASTIGDTIYF TGTGCCAGCACCATAGGAGACACCATATATTTT
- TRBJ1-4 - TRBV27 CASSPVQGWPRWEKLFF TGTGCCAGCAGTCCCGTTCAGGGTTGGCCTAGGTGGGAAAAACTGTTTTTT
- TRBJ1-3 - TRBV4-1 CASSQEAQNSGNTIYF TGCGCCAGCAGCCAAGAGGCCCAAAACTCTGGAAACACCATATATTTT
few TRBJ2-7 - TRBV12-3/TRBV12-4 CASSFRVEQYF TGTGCCAGCAGTTTCCGGGTCGAGCAGTACTTC
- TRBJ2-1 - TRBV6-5 CASTGRQNEQFF TGTGCCAGCACTGGGAGGCAGAATGAGCAGTTCTTC
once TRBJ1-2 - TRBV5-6 CASSESAGPIEANYGYTF TGTGCCAGCAGCGAGAGTGCGGGACCGATAGAAGCTAACTATGGCTACACCTTC
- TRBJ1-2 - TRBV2 CASSGAGFGYTF TGTGCCAGCAGTGGGGCAGGTTTTGGCTACACCTTC
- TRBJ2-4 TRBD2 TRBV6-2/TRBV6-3 CASSYLTSGINIAKNIQYF TGTGCCAGCAGTTACCTGACTAGCGGGATTAATATAGCCAAAAACATTCAGTACTTC
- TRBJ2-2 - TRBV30 CAWSVNRQITNTGELFF TGTGCCTGGAGTGTAAACAGGCAAATAACGAACACCGGGGAGCTGTTTTTT
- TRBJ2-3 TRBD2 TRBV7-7 CASSLLAGGPGDTQYF TGTGCTAGCAGTCTTCTAGCGGGAGGGCCTGGAGATACGCAGTATTTT
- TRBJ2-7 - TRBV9 CASSVGLGREQYF TGTGCCAGCAGCGTAGGTTTGGGGCGCGAGCAGTACTTC
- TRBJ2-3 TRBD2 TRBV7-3 CASSFGIAGGKDTQYF TGTGCCAGCAGCTTTGGAATAGCGGGGGGTAAAGATACGCAGTATTTT
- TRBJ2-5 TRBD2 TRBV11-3 CASSQAGLGETQYF TGTGCCAGCAGCCAAGCGGGGCTGGGCGAGACCCAGTACTTC
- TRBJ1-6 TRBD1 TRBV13 CASSSNRGNSPLHF TGTGCCAGCAGCTCAAACAGGGGGAATTCACCCCTCCACTTT
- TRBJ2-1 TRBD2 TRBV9 CASSTSGRANLYNEQFF TGTGCCAGCAGCACTAGCGGGAGGGCCAATCTATACAATGAGCAGTTCTTC
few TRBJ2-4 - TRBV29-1 CSVRSTLAKNIQYF TGCAGCGTTCGGTCCACGTTAGCCAAAAACATTCAGTACTTC
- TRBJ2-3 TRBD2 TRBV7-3 CASSLLGRADTQYF TGTGCCAGCAGCCTTTTGGGGAGGGCAGATACGCAGTATTTT
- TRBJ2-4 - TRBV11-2 CASSLDYTGMDKNIQYF TGTGCCAGCAGCTTAGATTATACAGGGATGGACAAAAACATTCAGTACTTC
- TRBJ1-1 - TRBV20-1 CSARVLVEAFF TGCAGTGCTAGGGTATTAGTTGAAGCTTTCTTT
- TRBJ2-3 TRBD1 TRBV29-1 CSGGTGFGDTQYF TGCAGCGGGGGGACAGGGTTCGGAGATACGCAGTATTTT
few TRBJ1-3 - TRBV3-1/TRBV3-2 CASSGRRANSGNTIYF TGTGCCAGCAGCGGAAGGAGGGCTAACTCTGGAAACACCATATATTTT
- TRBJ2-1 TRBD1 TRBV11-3 CASSPRTGDNEQFF TGTGCCAGCAGCCCCCGGACAGGGGACAATGAGCAGTTCTTC
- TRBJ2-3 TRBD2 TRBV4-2 CASSQALAGGPDTQYF TGTGCCAGCAGCCAAGCCTTAGCGGGAGGGCCAGATACGCAGTATTTT
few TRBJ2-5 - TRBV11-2 CASSLGGLRKETQYF TGTGCCAGCAGCTTAGGGGGGCTTAGAAAAGAGACCCAGTACTTC